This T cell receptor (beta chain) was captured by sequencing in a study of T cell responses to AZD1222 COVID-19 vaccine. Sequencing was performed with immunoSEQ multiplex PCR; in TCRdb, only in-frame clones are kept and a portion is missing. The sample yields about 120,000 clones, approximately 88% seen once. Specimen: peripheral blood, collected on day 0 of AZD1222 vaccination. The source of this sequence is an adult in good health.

The CDR3 protein is CASSGQGATNEKLFF. CDR3 bases: TGCGCCAGCAGCGGACAGGGGGCGACTAATGAAAAACTGTTTTTT. The V and J genes are TRBV5-1 and TRBJ1-4; TRBD1 matches 11 bases. Germline CDR1 reads SGHRS; CDR2 reads YFSETQ. V lost 4 bases and J lost 2; bases outside the gene matches: 1. The CDR3 is 15 amino acids.